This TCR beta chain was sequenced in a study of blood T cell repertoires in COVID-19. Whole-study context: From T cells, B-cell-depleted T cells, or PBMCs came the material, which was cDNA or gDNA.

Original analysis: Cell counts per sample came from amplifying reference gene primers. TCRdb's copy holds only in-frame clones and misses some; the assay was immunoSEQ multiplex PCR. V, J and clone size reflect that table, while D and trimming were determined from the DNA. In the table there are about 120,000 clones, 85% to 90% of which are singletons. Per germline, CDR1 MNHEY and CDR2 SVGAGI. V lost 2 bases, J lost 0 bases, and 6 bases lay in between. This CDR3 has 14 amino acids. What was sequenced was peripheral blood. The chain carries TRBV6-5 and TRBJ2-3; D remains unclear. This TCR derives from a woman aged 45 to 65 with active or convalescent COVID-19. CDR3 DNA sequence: TGTGCCAGCAGTTACGGGCAGAGCACAGATACGCAGTATTTT. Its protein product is CASSYGQSTDTQYF.